This T cell receptor beta chain stems from a study of T-cell reconstitution after alpha-beta-depleted transplantation in children. This CDR3 contains 14 residues. V lost 6 bases to trimming and J lost 5 bases; unmatched junction nucleotides: 9. This clonotype has more than one count but fewer than ten. The TCRbeta library incorporated unique molecular identifiers. TCRdb itself ran the PCR reads through MiXCR, one entry per CDR3 protein. The sample gives 190,000 or so distinct CDR3 sequences, around 7% of which show up once; 3% to 3.5% is in the top ten. The source is a human donor who donated a stem cell graft to a child with Wiskott-Aldrich syndrome. The chain carries TRBV12-3 or TRBV12-4 and TRBJ1-1; 7 nucleotides align to TRBD1. The source material was PBMCs from the stem cell graft donor, sampled from the stem cell graft. The CDR3 region is CASRDRARDTEAFF. The CDR3 DNA reads as TGTGCCAGCAGAGACAGGGCGAGGGATACTGAAGCTTTCTTT.